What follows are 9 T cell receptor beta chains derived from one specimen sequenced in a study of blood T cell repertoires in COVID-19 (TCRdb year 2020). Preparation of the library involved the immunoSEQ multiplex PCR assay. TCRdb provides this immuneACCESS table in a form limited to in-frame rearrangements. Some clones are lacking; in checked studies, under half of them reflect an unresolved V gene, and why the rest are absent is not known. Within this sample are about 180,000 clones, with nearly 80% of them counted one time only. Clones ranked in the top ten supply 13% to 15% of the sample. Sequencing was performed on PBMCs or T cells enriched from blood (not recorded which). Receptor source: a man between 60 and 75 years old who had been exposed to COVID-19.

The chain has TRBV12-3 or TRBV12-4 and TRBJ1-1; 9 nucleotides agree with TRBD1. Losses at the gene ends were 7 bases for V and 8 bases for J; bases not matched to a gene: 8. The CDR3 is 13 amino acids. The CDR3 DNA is TGTGCCAGCACCGGCCCGACAGGGGGGGAAGCTTTCTTT. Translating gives CASTGPTGGEAFF.

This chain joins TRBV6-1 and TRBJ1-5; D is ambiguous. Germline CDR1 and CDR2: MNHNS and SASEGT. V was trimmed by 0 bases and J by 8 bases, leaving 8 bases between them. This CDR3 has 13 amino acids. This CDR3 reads CASSEARVEPQHF. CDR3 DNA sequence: TGTGCCAGCAGTGAAGCGCGGGTGGAGCCCCAGCATTTT.

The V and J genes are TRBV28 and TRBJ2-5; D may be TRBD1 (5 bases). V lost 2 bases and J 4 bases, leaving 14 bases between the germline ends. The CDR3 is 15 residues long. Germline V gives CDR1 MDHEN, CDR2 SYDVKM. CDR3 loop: CASSLNTGNGETQYF. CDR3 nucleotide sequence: TGTGCCAGCAGTTTAAATACAGGAAACGGAGAGACCCAGTACTTC.

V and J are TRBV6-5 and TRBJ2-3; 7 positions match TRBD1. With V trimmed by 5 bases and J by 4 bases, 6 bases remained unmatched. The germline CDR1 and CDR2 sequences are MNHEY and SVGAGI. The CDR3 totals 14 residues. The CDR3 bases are TGTGCCAGCAGTAGAACAGGGGATTCAGATACGCAGTATTTT. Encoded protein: CASSRTGDSDTQYF.

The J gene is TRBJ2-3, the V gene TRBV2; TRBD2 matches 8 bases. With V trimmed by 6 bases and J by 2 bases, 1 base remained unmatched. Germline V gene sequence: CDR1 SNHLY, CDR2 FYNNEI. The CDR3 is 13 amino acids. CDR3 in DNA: TGTGCCAGCAGGGGACTAGACACAGATACGCAGTATTTT. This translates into CASRGLDTDTQYF.

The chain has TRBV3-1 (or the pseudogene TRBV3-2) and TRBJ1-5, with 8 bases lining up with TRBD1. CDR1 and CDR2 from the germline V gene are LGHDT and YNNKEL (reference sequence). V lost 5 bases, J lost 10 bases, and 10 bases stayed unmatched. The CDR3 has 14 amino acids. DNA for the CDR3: TGTGCCAGCAGCTCCAGGACAGGGCGCGGCCCCCAGCATTTT. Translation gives CASSSRTGRGPQHF.

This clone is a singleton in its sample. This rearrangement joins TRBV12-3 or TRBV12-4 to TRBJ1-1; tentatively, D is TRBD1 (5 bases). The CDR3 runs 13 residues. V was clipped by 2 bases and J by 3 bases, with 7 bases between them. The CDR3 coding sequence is TGTGCCAGCAGTTTACGGGGGGACACTGAAGCTTTCTTT. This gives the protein CASSLRGDTEAFF.

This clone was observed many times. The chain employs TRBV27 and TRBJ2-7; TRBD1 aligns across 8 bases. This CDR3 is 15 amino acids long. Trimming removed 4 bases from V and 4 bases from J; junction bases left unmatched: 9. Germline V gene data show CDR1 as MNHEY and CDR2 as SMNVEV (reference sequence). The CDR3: CASSSLTDRVYEQYF. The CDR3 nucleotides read TGTGCCAGCAGTTCACTAACGGACAGGGTATACGAGCAGTACTTC.

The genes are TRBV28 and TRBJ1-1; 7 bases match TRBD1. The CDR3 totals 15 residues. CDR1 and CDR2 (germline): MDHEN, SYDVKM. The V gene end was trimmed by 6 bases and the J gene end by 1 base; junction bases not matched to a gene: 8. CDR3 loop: CASSTGQVGNTEAFF. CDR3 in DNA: TGTGCCAGCAGCACCGGACAGGTGGGGAACACTGAAGCTTTCTTT.